Sequencing of this T cell receptor (beta chain) was carried out in a study of tumor and adjacent non-tumor tissue in lung cancer. Study-level findings and limits: Tumor tissue had significantly higher TCR diversity than normal lung.

This clonotype was seen more than once but under ten times. What it binds is unknown. No cell sorting was done before RNA was extracted from the tissue. V was clipped by 0 bases and J by 10 bases, with 13 bases between them. Germline CDR1 is SGHDT and CDR2 is YYEEEE. The CDR3 has 13 residues. The library came from three nested PCR rounds adapted from ARM-PCR protocols. In TCRdb, the multiplex PCR reads were re-called with MiXCR into one record per CDR3 protein. This sample yields around 120,000 distinct CDR3 sequences, of which approximately 66% are seen a single time; roughly 13% belongs to the top ten.

This chain connects TRBV5-6 to TRBJ2-5, with D tentatively TRBD1 (6 bases). This TCR was recovered from a man aged 25-45 years with non-small cell lung cancer. Sequenced input: lung tumor tissue. This CDR3 reads CASSLAGTTLQYF. Here the CDR3 DNA reads TGTGCCAGCAGCTTGGCCGGGACAACTCTCCAGTACTTC. The full variable domain, with the rest looked up from reference TRBV5-6 and TRBJ2-5, is DAGVTQSPTHLIKTRGQQVTLRCSPKSGHDTVSWYQQALGQGPQFIFQYYEEEERQRGNFPDRFSGHQFPNYSSELNVNALLLGDSALYLCASSLAGTTLQYFGPGTRLLVL.